This TCR beta chain derives from a study of blood T cell repertoires in COVID-19. Study overall: Whether acute or convalescent, the COVID-19 samples came from the United States, Italy and Spain. PBMCs, B-cell-depleted T cells, or T cells were the source of the cDNA or gDNA that made up the material.

A Seattle source enrolled patients during active infection and followed them longitudinally. V was clipped by 2 bases and J by 0 bases, with 14 bases between them. The germline CDR1 and CDR2 sequences are LNHDA and SQIVND (reference sequence). This CDR3 comprises 17 residues. The authors' processing: Cell counts per sample came from amplifying reference gene primers. Produced via immunoSEQ multiplex PCR; TCRdb's table is partial and in-frame only. The V and J calls and clone size were taken over from that table, and D and trimming were inferred from the DNA. The repertoire holds 400,000 to 450,000 clones, with around nine tenths as singletons.

This TCR derives from a man between 18 and 29 years old with COVID-19, enrolled during active disease. Sample: peripheral blood. The V gene is TRBV19, the J gene TRBJ1-5; perhaps TRBD1 as D (5 bases). DNA of the CDR3: TGTGCCAGTAGTATAACAGGAGGGTCATATAGCAATCAGCCCCAGCATTTT. Translating gives CASSITGGSYSNQPQHF.